The 13 T cell receptor beta chains given below trace back to one sample, sequenced in a study of blood T cell repertoires in COVID-19. The repertoire was sequenced with immunoSEQ multiplex PCR; TCRdb's copy has only in-frame clones and lacks some. The sample lists around 230,000 clones, roughly 85% occurring once. What was sequenced was peripheral blood. These receptors all stem from a man aged 25-45 years who had recovered from COVID-19.

The CDR3 region has the DNA TGCGCCAGCAGTACCCCGATCCCACAGGGCAATGAGCAGTTCTTC. Its protein product is CASSTPIPQGNEQFF. This chain joins TRBV5-1 and TRBJ2-1; D is perhaps TRBD1 (6 bases). Germline CDR1 and CDR2: SGHRS and YFSETQ. CDR3 length: 15 residues. V lost 5 bases and J 6 bases, leaving 18 bases between the germline ends. The full variable domain, its missing parts supplied by reference TRBV5-1 and TRBJ2-1, is KAGVTQTPRYLIKTRGQQVTLSCSPISGHRSVSWYQQTPGQGLQFLFEYFSETQRNKGNFPGRFSGRQFSNSRSEMNVSTLELGDSALYLCASSTPIPQGNEQFFGPGTRLTVL.

V usage is TRBV27 and J usage is TRBJ2-2, with D possibly matching TRBD2 (7 bases). The CDR3 contains 15 residues. The germline V and J ends were trimmed by 6 bases and 7 bases, with 18 bases remaining between them. CDR1 MNHEY and CDR2 SMNVEV come from the germline V gene (reference sequence). CDR3 sequence reads: CASRRGGVLHGELFF. CDR3 in DNA: TGTGCCAGCAGAAGAGGGGGGGTGTTGCACGGGGAGCTGTTTTTT.

Only a few counts were recorded for this clone. This chain connects TRBV11-1 to TRBJ2-2; 11 bases fit TRBD2. With 5 bases clipped from V and 4 bases from J, the junction kept 6 bases outside the gene matches. Germline assignment: CDR1 SGHAT and CDR2 FQDESV (reference sequence). CDR3 length: 16 residues. In DNA form, the CDR3 reads TGTGCCAGCAGCATACCTAGCGGGAGGATCACCGGGGAGCTGTTTTTT. Translation gives CASSIPSGRITGELFF.

The V gene is TRBV5-4, the J gene TRBJ2-3; 9 bases are a match to TRBD2. Trimming took 1 base from V and 2 from J; bases not matched to a gene: 5. This CDR3 has 16 residues. Germline values: CDR1 SGHNT, CDR2 YYREEE (reference sequence). The CDR3 loop reads CASSLRAGGYTDTQYF. For the CDR3, the DNA is TGTGCCAGCAGCTTGCGTGCGGGGGGGTACACAGATACGCAGTATTTT.

This clone was counted only a few times. The chain couples TRBV6-1 to TRBJ2-7, with D possibly being TRBD2 (6 bases). Germline V CDR1 and CDR2: MNHNS, SASEGT. Trimming removed 2 bases from V and 5 bases from J, with 19 bases in between. This CDR3 region has 16 residues. The DNA for the CDR3 is TGTGCCAGCAGTGAATGGGCGGGGCAGGGTATCCACGAGCAGTACTTC. Protein product: CASSEWAGQGIHEQYF.

This clone was observed a few times. The chain carries TRBV5-5 and TRBJ2-7; 7 positions agree with TRBD1. The CDR3 is made up of 14 amino acids. Germline loops: CDR1 SGHKS, CDR2 YYEKEE (reference sequence). J was trimmed by 6 bases and V by 6 bases; bases with no gene match: 12. As DNA, the CDR3 is TGTGCCAGCAACGACGGGACAGCCTATGGCGAGCAGTACTTC. This gives the protein CASNDGTAYGEQYF.

The chain is built from TRBV4-2 and TRBJ2-1; TRBD2 aligns across 10 bases. The V segment lost 0 bases and the J segment 6 bases; nucleotides outside the gene matches: 5. This CDR3 contains 16 residues. Germline assignment: CDR1 LGHNA and CDR2 YNFKEQ. CDR3 amino acids: CASSQDPAGGFNEQFF. CDR3 in DNA: TGTGCCAGCAGCCAAGACCCAGCGGGGGGGTTCAATGAGCAGTTCTTC.

J is TRBJ2-2 and V is TRBV27; TRBD1 is a possible D gene (5 bases). The germline gives CDR1 MNHEY, CDR2 SMNVEV (reference sequence). The V end lost 1 base, the J end lost 4 bases, and 10 bases lay between the germline ends. This CDR3 region has 15 residues. CDR3 residues: CASSLYRTGTGELFF. The CDR3, as DNA: TGTGCCAGCAGTTTATACAGGACGGGCACCGGGGAGCTGTTTTTT.

This sequence joins TRBV24-1 and TRBJ2-7; D uncertain. The CDR3 has 13 amino acids. Per germline, CDR1 KGHDR and CDR2 SFDVKD. V was cut by 2 bases and J by 5 bases, with 9 bases left in between. CDR3 nucleotide sequence: TGTGCCACCAGTGATTATCTGGGCAACGAGCAGTACTTC. This codes for CATSDYLGNEQYF.

V is TRBV5-1 and J is TRBJ2-7; D gene uncertain. This CDR3 region has 14 residues. The ends were cut back, 2 bases at V and 0 bases at J, with 9 bases in the middle. Germline V gene sequence: CDR1 SGHRS, CDR2 YFSETQ. Here the CDR3 reads CASSFQESSYEQYF. For the CDR3, the DNA is TGCGCCAGCAGCTTTCAAGAGAGCTCCTACGAGCAGTACTTC.

This CDR3 is CASSLTDNTEAFF. In DNA form, the CDR3 reads TGTGCCAGTTCCTTGACAGATAACACTGAAGCTTTCTTT. The chain is built from TRBV19 and TRBJ1-1, with a weak D call TRBD1 (5 bases). V was trimmed by 8 bases and J by 2 bases, leaving 12 bases between them. Germline CDR1 and CDR2: LNHDA and SQIVND (reference sequence). CDR3 size: 13 residues.

CDR3 sequence: CASSEWGGDLIPPSPTDTQHF. The CDR3 nucleotides are TGTGCCAGCAGTGAATGGGGGGGGGACCTAATTCCACCTAGCCCCACAGATACGCAGCATTTT. V is TRBV6-1 and J is TRBJ2-3, with a possible D match to TRBD1 (5 bases). The J call may be incorrect, as the DNA end agrees better with TRBJ1-5. Germline loops: CDR1 MNHNS, CDR2 SASEGT. CDR3 length equals 21 residues.

This chain connects TRBV6-5 to TRBJ2-7; 7 bases align to TRBD1. The germline V gene encodes CDR1 MNHEY and CDR2 SVGAGI. There are 15 residues in the CDR3. V trimming: 7 bases; J trimming: 0 bases; junction bases outside the gene matches: 9. In DNA, the CDR3 is TGTGCCAGCATCCGCTCCGGGACAGACTCCTACGAGCAGTACTTC. Translation gives CASIRSGTDSYEQYF.